What follows are 3 T cell receptor beta chains derived from one specimen sequenced in a study of response to subunit inactivated influenza vaccine. Each CDR3 protein is one row after TCRdb ran MiXCR on the RT-PCR reads. The sample shows 700,000 to 800,000 distinct CDR3 sequences, less than 20% of them seen only once. Specimen: PBMCs from blood, collected roughly 5 days after vaccination. The receptors come from a man aged 50-60 years who received an inactivated influenza vaccine.

The J gene is TRBJ2-5, the V gene TRBV6-2 or TRBV6-3, with D perhaps TRBD2 (5 bases). The germline V and J ends were trimmed by 5 bases and 2 bases, with 15 bases remaining between them. Germline lookup yields CDR1 MNHEY and CDR2 SVGEGT. The CDR3 is 15 amino acids. CDR3 sequence: CASSTRRGIQETQYF. CDR3 in DNA: TGTGCCAGCAGTACACGTCGGGGTATTCAAGAGACCCAGTACTTC.

The table lists this clonotype with a few counts. V is TRBV14 and J is TRBJ1-3; D is ambiguous. The CDR3 sequence is 15 residues long. Per the germline V gene, CDR1 is SGHDN and CDR2 is FVKESK. Trimming took off 0 bases at V and 0 bases at J, with 6 bases between the two ends. This CDR3 is CASSQEIVSGNTIYF. In DNA form, the CDR3 reads TGTGCCAGCAGCCAAGAGATTGTCTCTGGAAACACCATATATTTT.

A few counts support this clonotype. V is TRBV6-2 or TRBV6-3 and J is TRBJ1-4; possible D gene TRBD1, 5 bases. CDR3 size: 15 residues. Trimming removed 7 bases from V and 4 bases from J, with 16 bases in between. Germline CDR1 and CDR2: MNHEY and SVGEGT. The CDR3: CASNTAGRRNEKLFF. The CDR3 nucleotides are TGTGCCAGCAATACCGCAGGGAGGCGTAATGAAAAACTGTTTTTT.